Below are 21 T cell receptor beta chains sequenced from a single sample in a study of T cell responses to AZD1222 COVID-19 vaccine. Sequencing used immunoSEQ multiplex PCR; TCRdb keeps in-frame clones, though not all of them. The sample lists some 130,000 clones; approximately 90% were seen once. The sequencing here drew on peripheral blood, taken on day 0 of AZD1222 vaccination. All receptors derive from an adult in good health.

The CDR3 DNA follows: TGCGCCAGCAGCTTGAGGAATGTGAACACTGAAGCTTTCTTT. It translates to CASSLRNVNTEAFF. The chain carries TRBV5-1 and TRBJ1-1; D not certain. Deletions cut 1 base from V and 0 bases from J, with 7 bases between. The length of the CDR3 is 14 residues. Germline V CDR1 and CDR2: SGHRS, YFSETQ.

In the case of this clone: This sample also contains other DNA sequences that code for the same CDR3. This rearrangement joins TRBV4-3 to TRBJ2-1, with a possible D match to TRBD2 (5 bases). V was cut by 4 bases and J by 8 bases, with 6 bases left in between. The CDR3 consists of 11 residues. Germline V gives CDR1 LGHNA, CDR2 YSLEER. The CDR3 sequence is CASSLGDEQFF. The DNA of the CDR3 is TGCGCCAGCAGCCTCGGGGATGAGCAGTTCTTC.

The rearrangement links TRBV28 to TRBJ1-2, with D perhaps matching TRBD1 (5 bases). This CDR3 is 16 amino acids long. The ends were cut back, 2 bases at V and 7 bases at J, with 20 bases in the middle. CDR1 is MDHEN, CDR2 SYDVKM, per germline. The CDR3 here is CASSLLPRQGQSGYTF. As DNA, the CDR3 is TGTGCCAGCAGTTTACTACCCCGCCAGGGTCAAAGTGGCTACACCTTC.

The table lists this clone with a few counts. J is TRBJ1-4 and V is TRBV9; 8 positions agree with TRBD1. This CDR3 is built from 14 residues. Germline lookup yields CDR1 SGDLS and CDR2 YYNGEE. Losses at the gene ends were 0 bases for V and 8 bases for J; bases not matched to a gene: 3. This CDR3 is CASSVAGGREKLFF. DNA for the CDR3: TGTGCCAGCAGCGTAGCAGGGGGCAGGGAAAAACTGTTTTTT.

V gene TRBV19 combines with J gene TRBJ1-1; no clear D. The ends were cut back, 8 bases at V and 3 bases at J, with 16 bases in the middle. Germline V gene sequence: CDR1 LNHDA, CDR2 SQIVND (reference sequence). The CDR3 sequence is 14 residues long. DNA for the CDR3: TGTGCCAGTGCCCCCCGACCAGGTGACACTGAAGCTTTCTTT. Residues: CASAPRPGDTEAFF.

The gene calls are TRBV9 and TRBJ2-3, with D unresolved. CDR1 and CDR2 from the germline V gene are SGDLS and YYNGEE. The CDR3 contains 14 residues. Trimming shortened V by 1 base and J by 6 bases, and 12 bases separated the two germline ends. For the CDR3, the DNA is TGTGCCAGCAGCGTAACTGTAGGTTTGGATACGCAGTATTTT. Residues: CASSVTVGLDTQYF. Based on the CDR3 plus reference TRBV9 and TRBJ2-3, the full variable domain is DSGVTQTPKHLITATGQRVTLRCSPRSGDLSVYWYQQSLDQGLQFLIQYYNGEERAKGNILERFSAQQFPDLHSELNLSSLELGDSALYFCASSVTVGLDTQYFGPGTRLTVL.

This sequence joins TRBV4-3 and TRBJ1-2, with TRBD1 identical over 10 bases. CDR3 size: 15 residues. CDR1 and CDR2 (germline): LGHNA, YSLEER. The ends lost 1 base at V and 9 bases at J; junction bases unmatched: 8. The CDR3: CASSQGLRDRGSYTF. The CDR3, as DNA: TGCGCCAGCAGCCAAGGTTTACGGGACAGGGGAAGCTACACCTTC.

V gene TRBV10-2 combines with J gene TRBJ1-5; D is perhaps TRBD1 (5 bases). CDR3 length: 17 amino acids. CDR1 and CDR2 from the germline V gene are WSHSY and SAAADI. Trimming took 2 bases from V and 0 from J, leaving 14 bases between them. The CDR3 loop reads CASSELGGKYSNQPQHF. CDR3 bases: TGCGCCAGCAGTGAGCTGGGGGGGAAATATAGCAATCAGCCCCAGCATTTT.

The chain is built from TRBV4-2 and TRBJ2-7; the D call may be TRBD1 or TRBD2 (5 bases each). The CDR3 spans 16 residues. Germline V gene lookup returns CDR1 LGHNA and CDR2 YNFKEQ. V lost 1 base and J 4 bases, leaving 17 bases between the germline ends. The CDR3 region has the DNA TGTGCCAGCAGCCAAGGGGGGAGAGGTGGTCAATACGAGCAGTACTTC. This gives the protein CASSQGGRGGQYEQYF.

The rearrangement uses TRBV2 and TRBJ2-7, with TRBD2 matching 12 bases. CDR1 and CDR2 (germline): SNHLY, FYNNEI. The CDR3 consists of 16 residues. With V trimmed by 5 bases and J by 0 bases, 5 bases remained unmatched. This CDR3 is CASSPRLAGASYEQYF. DNA for the CDR3: TGTGCCAGCAGTCCTAGACTAGCGGGAGCCTCCTACGAGCAGTACTTC.

V is TRBV7-2 and J is TRBJ2-7, with 9 bases fitting TRBD1. The CDR3 runs 14 residues. With V trimmed by 5 bases and J by 4 bases, 6 bases remained unmatched. Germline V gives CDR1 SGHTA, CDR2 FQGNSA. The CDR3: CASSPWTGEYEQYF. The CDR3 DNA reads TGTGCCAGCAGCCCTTGGACAGGGGAATACGAGCAGTACTTC.

The chain couples TRBV6-5 to TRBJ2-1; possibly TRBD1 or TRBD2 for D (5 bases each). This CDR3 has 11 residues. V lost 10 bases and J 8 bases, leaving 12 bases between the germline ends. Per the germline V gene, CDR1 is MNHEY and CDR2 is SVGAGI. CDR3 in amino acids: CATKRGHEQFF. The CDR3 nucleotides read TGTGCCACCAAAAGGGGACATGAGCAGTTCTTC.

This sequence joins TRBV28 and TRBJ2-3, with 14 bases identical to TRBD2. Germline CDR1 reads MDHEN; CDR2 reads SYDVKM. Trimming at V came to 7 bases and at J to 3 bases, leaving 12 bases not matched to a gene. This CDR3 contains 18 residues. CDR3 nucleotides: TGTGCCAGCACATCCGGGACTAGCGGGAGTGGGGGGACAGATACGCAGTATTTT. Protein sequence: CASTSGTSGSGGTDTQYF.

The chain links TRBV7-9 to TRBJ1-2; 9 bases agree with TRBD1. The CDR3 length is 15 residues. The trim removed 7 bases at V and 6 bases at J, leaving 12 bases unmatched. The germline V gene encodes CDR1 SEHNR and CDR2 FQNEAQ (reference sequence). The CDR3 bases are TGTGCCAGCAAGGGACAGGGCTTCCCATCAGATGGCTACACCTTC. The encoded protein is CASKGQGFPSDGYTF.

This chain joins TRBV13 and TRBJ1-2; D is possibly TRBD1 (6 bases). CDR1 and CDR2 from the germline V gene are PRHDT and FYEKMQ (reference sequence). The V gene lost 5 bases and the J gene lost 9 bases, with 22 bases spanning the gap. CDR3 size: 15 residues. CDR3 in amino acids: CASSPFGGNRERYTF. In nucleotides, the CDR3 is TGTGCCAGCAGCCCCTTCGGGGGCAACCGAGAACGCTACACCTTC.

The genes are TRBV5-1 and TRBJ2-1; D tentatively fits TRBD1 or TRBD2 (5 bases each). This CDR3 comprises 16 residues. Germline lookup yields CDR1 SGHRS and CDR2 YFSETQ. V was trimmed by 0 bases and J by 9 bases, leaving 19 bases between them. Here the CDR3 DNA reads TGCGCCAGCAGCTTGGGCCCCGAGACCTTTGGGGGTGAGCAGTTCTTC. Its translation is CASSLGPETFGGEQFF.

The chain employs TRBV6-5 and TRBJ2-7, with 9 bases identical to TRBD1. The CDR3 runs to 15 residues. Trimming at V came to 10 bases and at J to 2 bases, leaving 12 bases not matched to a gene. The germline gives CDR1 MNHEY, CDR2 SVGAGI. The CDR3: CATKVETGGAYEQYF. CDR3 nucleotide sequence: TGTGCCACCAAGGTCGAGACAGGGGGGGCCTACGAGCAGTACTTC.

The rearrangement uses TRBV2 and TRBJ1-3; maybe TRBD1 (5 bases). With 7 bases removed from V and 0 bases from J, the gap between germline ends came to 7 bases. This CDR3 contains 13 residues. Germline loops: CDR1 SNHLY, CDR2 FYNNEI. CDR3 coding DNA: TGTGCCAGCACAGGGACCTCTGGAAACACCATATATTTT. It encodes CASTGTSGNTIYF.

This clone was detected once. This sequence joins TRBV5-4 and TRBJ2-7; 9 bases align to TRBD2. Germline CDR1 reads SGHNT; CDR2 reads YYREEE (reference sequence). This CDR3 is 15 amino acids long. The V segment lost 1 base and the J segment 5 bases; nucleotides outside the gene matches: 7. Here the CDR3 reads CASSLFWERGDEQYF. The CDR3 DNA reads as TGTGCCAGCAGCTTGTTCTGGGAGCGGGGGGACGAGCAGTACTTC.

The V and J genes are TRBV27 and TRBJ2-1; 8 bases agree with TRBD2. CDR1 MNHEY and CDR2 SMNVEV come from the germline V gene (reference sequence). The CDR3 spans 18 residues. J lost 0 bases, V lost 5 bases, and 12 bases had no gene match. Written as DNA, the CDR3 is TGTGCCAGCAGTCCACTCGGTTCGGGGGGGAGCTCCTACAATGAGCAGTTCTTC. It encodes CASSPLGSGGSSYNEQFF.

This rearrangement joins TRBV5-8 to TRBJ2-7; D is undetermined. The V and J ends lost 4 bases and 1 base respectively, with 12 bases between them. The CDR3 length is 14 residues. The germline V gene has CDR1 SGHTS and CDR2 YDEGEE. This CDR3 is CASSKEDGSYEQYF. The DNA of the CDR3 is TGTGCCAGCAGCAAAGAAGACGGATCCTACGAGCAGTACTTC.